Listed here are 8 T cell receptor beta chains from one sample, sequenced in a study of human T cells and chemical hapten exposure. The time point was: patch test 3, about 24 weeks after DPC sensitization. Indicated treatment: therapeutic diphenylcyclopropenone sensitization with weekly scalp DPC. TCRdb fed the RACE reads into MiXCR, producing one record per CDR3 protein. The repertoire holds 80,000 to 100,000 distinct CDR3 sequences, with about 11% as singletons. The sequencing here drew on whole blood, taken in connection with sensitization to the hapten diphenylcyclopropenone (DPC). Every receptor here comes from a woman aged 25 to 39 with alopecia areata. Some clones in this sample may be carry-over from other donors' samples.

The chain uses TRBV20-1 and TRBJ1-2; no reliable D call. The CDR3 runs to 12 residues. Germline V gene sequence: CDR1 DFQATT, CDR2 SNEGSKA (reference sequence). V gave up 6 bases and J gave up 7 bases, with 15 bases separating them. The CDR3 region has the DNA TGCAGTGCCATGCTTCTCTCCCTTGGCTACACCTTC. Encoded protein: CSAMLLSLGYTF.

This clonotype was detected ten times or more. The rearrangement joins TRBV19 to TRBJ2-5; weak D call: TRBD1 (6 bases). Trimming took off 4 bases at V and 5 bases at J, with 20 bases between the two ends. This CDR3 is built from 16 residues. CDR1 LNHDA and CDR2 SQIVND come from the germline V gene (reference sequence). The CDR3, as DNA: TGTGCCAGTAGTAGCCCTTGGGACACGAGGCTGGAGACCCAGTACTTC. Its protein product is CASSSPWDTRLETQYF.

V is TRBV6-4 and J is TRBJ2-1; TRBD1 agrees at 9 bases. Germline assignment: CDR1 MRHNA and CDR2 SNTAGT. CDR3 length: 15 amino acids. V dropped 0 bases and J dropped 5; count of bases not matched to a gene: 2. In DNA, the CDR3 is TGTGCCAGCAGTGACTCGGGACAGGGTCACAATGAGCAGTTCTTC. Translating gives CASSDSGQGHNEQFF.

This clonotype came up many times. This chain links TRBV30 with TRBJ1-2; 8 nucleotides align to TRBD1. J lost 6 bases, V lost 2 bases, and 8 bases had no gene match. This CDR3 has 14 residues. The germline V gene has CDR1 GTSNPN and CDR2 SVGIG (reference sequence). Here the CDR3 DNA reads TGTGCCTGGAGTACCAGGGGGCCGTCGAATGGCTACACCTTC. It yields the protein CAWSTRGPSNGYTF. Variable domain in full (rest from reference TRBV30 and TRBJ1-2): SQTIHQWPATLVQPVGSPLSLECTVEGTSNPNLYWYRQAAGRGLQLLFYSVGIGQISSEVPQNLSASRPQDRQFILSSKKLLLSDSGFYLCAWSTRGPSNGYTFGSGTRLTVV.

This clonotype was detected many times. The gene calls are TRBV5-6 and TRBJ2-5; D may match TRBD1 or TRBD2 (6 bases each). CDR1 SGHDT and CDR2 YYEEEE come from the germline V gene. V was trimmed by 4 bases and J by 5 bases, leaving 18 bases between them. CDR3 size: 15 residues. The CDR3 bases are TGTGCCAGCAGCATCCGTCGGGGGCAGGGTGAGACCCAGTACTTC. Residues: CASSIRRGQGETQYF.

This clonotype was counted many times. The V and J genes are TRBV6-6 and TRBJ2-3; 7 bases fit TRBD1. The length of the CDR3 is 13 residues. The V and J ends lost 5 bases and 1 base, in that order; junction bases with no gene match: 0. Per the germline V gene, CDR1 is MNHNY and CDR2 is SVGAGI (reference sequence). The CDR3 DNA sequence: TGTGCCAGCAGTGGACAGGGCACAGATACGCAGTATTTT. Translating it yields CASSGQGTDTQYF.

This clonotype was picked up a small number of times. The gene calls are TRBV6-5 and TRBJ2-5; weak D call: TRBD1 (5 bases). Germline V gene sequence: CDR1 MNHEY, CDR2 SVGAGI. The CDR3 covers 13 residues. The V end was cut by 2 bases, the J end by 7 bases, with 11 bases between. DNA of the CDR3: TGTGCCAGCAGTTACCCAGGGTCCCGGACCCAGTACTTC. Translated, it gives CASSYPGSRTQYF.

The V gene is TRBV28, the J gene TRBJ2-7; no definite D call. CDR1 and CDR2 from the germline V gene are MDHEN and SYDVKM. The CDR3 is 14 amino acids. The V gene lost 5 bases and the J gene lost 3 bases, with 14 bases spanning the gap. The CDR3 bases are TGTGCCAGCAGTCTACAGAGCACGATCTACGAGCAGTACTTC. This translates into CASSLQSTIYEQYF.